Each of the 5 T cell receptor beta chains below was sequenced from the same sample in a study of blood T cell repertoires in COVID-19. The data were produced by immunoSEQ multiplex PCR, yet TCRdb's version contains in-frame clones alone and is incomplete. The sample holds 300,000 or so clones, roughly 91% seen once. The specimen sequenced was peripheral blood. These receptors all come from a man aged 50 or older with active or convalescent COVID-19.

V and J are TRBV5-1 and TRBJ1-1, with 7 bases identical to TRBD1. Germline V gene sequence: CDR1 SGHRS, CDR2 YFSETQ. CDR3 length: 14 amino acids. V lost 1 base, J lost 5 bases, and 5 bases stayed unmatched. The CDR3 protein is CASSLTGVHTEAFF. CDR3 sequence (DNA): TGCGCCAGCAGCTTGACAGGGGTCCATACTGAAGCTTTCTTT. Filled out from reference TRBV5-1 and TRBJ1-1, the complete variable domain reads KAGVTQTPRYLIKTRGQQVTLSCSPISGHRSVSWYQQTPGQGLQFLFEYFSETQRNKGNFPGRFSGRQFSNSRSEMNVSTLELGDSALYLCASSLTGVHTEAFFGQGTRLTVV.

This clone has only a few counts. CDR3 bases: TGTGCCTCGAGACAGGCGAGCAATCAGCCCCAGCATTTT. This codes for CASRQASNQPQHF. The V call is TRBV10-3, the J call TRBJ1-5; D perhaps matches TRBD1 (6 bases). The ends were cut back, 11 bases at V and 1 base at J, with 12 bases in the middle. CDR1 ENHRY and CDR2 SYGVKD come from the germline V gene. This CDR3 has 13 amino acids.

With respect to this clone: The same CDR3 also results from other DNA sequences found in this sample. The J gene is TRBJ2-2, the V gene TRBV11-3; weak D call: TRBD1 (6 bases). CDR1 SGHNT and CDR2 YENEEA come from the germline V gene. The CDR3 is 15 residues long. Trimming took 3 bases from V and 4 from J, leaving 12 bases between them. CDR3 bases: TGTGCCAGCAGCTTCAGGGGCTCGGGCACCGGGGAGCTGTTTTTT. It codes for CASSFRGSGTGELFF.

This clone was detected a few times. This chain uses TRBV7-2 with TRBJ2-1; a weak D match, TRBD1 (5 bases). Germline loops: CDR1 SGHTA, CDR2 FQGNSA. This CDR3 spans 14 amino acids. V was pared by 6 bases and J by 5 bases, with 14 bases between. DNA of the CDR3: TGTGCCAGCAGGAGACAGAGTCTAGACAATGAGCAGTTCTTC. Its protein is CASRRQSLDNEQFF. The full variable domain, with the rest looked up from reference TRBV7-2 and TRBJ2-1, is GAGVSQSPSNKVTEKGKDVELRCDPISGHTALYWYRQSLGQGLEFLIYFQGNSAPDKSGLPSDRFSAERTGGSVSTLTIQRTQQEDSAVYLCASRRQSLDNEQFFGPGTRLTVL.

The J gene is TRBJ1-1, the V gene TRBV30; D is undetermined. Trimming stripped 2 bases from V and 2 bases from J, with 9 bases between. CDR3 size: 13 residues. Looked up from germline, CDR1 is GTSNPN and CDR2 is SVGIG (reference sequence). Here the CDR3 DNA reads TGTGCCTGGAGTAGGAGGTCCAACACTGAAGCTTTCTTT. It encodes CAWSRRSNTEAFF.